This is a list of T cell receptor beta chains from one sample in a study of beta chain features in type 1 diabetes. The repertoire was sequenced with immunoSEQ multiplex PCR; TCRdb's copy has only in-frame clones and lacks some. Of about 280,000 clones listed, over 12% are singletons. Sequencing used naive CD4+ T cells from blood. The receptor source for this set is a man between 18 and 29 years old with type 1 diabetes. Both conserved end residues are part of each CDR3. A D gene is named only where the DNA matches it firmly. Part of the rows lack a size; the others show once, few, many or a class for expanded clones.

D: TRBD1; size: few; V: TRBV25-1; J: TRBJ1-1; DNA: TGTGCCAGCAGCCCGACAGGGGCGGGCACTGAAGCTTTCTTT; CDR3: CASSPTGAGTEAFF
D: TRBD2; size: few; V: TRBV5-1; J: TRBJ2-5; DNA: TGCGCCAGCAGCTTCGGGACTAGCGGTCCAGAGACCCAGTACTTC; CDR3: CASSFGTSGPETQYF
D: TRBD1; size: few; V: TRBV7-9; J: TRBJ1-4; DNA: TGTGCCAGCAGGTCACAGGGGGCTGGTAGTAATGAAAAACTGTTTTTT; CDR3: CASRSQGAGSNEKLFF
D: NA; size: few; V: TRBV5-1; J: TRBJ2-5; DNA: TGCGCCAGCAGCTTGCCCAGGGCACAAGAGACCCAGTACTTC; CDR3: CASSLPRAQETQYF
D: TRBD2; size: NA; V: TRBV29-1; J: TRBJ2-1; DNA: TGCAGCGTTGTGCTAGCGGGGCGAGACTACAATGAGCAGTTCTTC; CDR3: CSVVLAGRDYNEQFF
D: NA; size: few; V: TRBV4-3; J: TRBJ1-1; DNA: TGCGCCAGCAGCCAAGGGGCAGGGAAGCCTTGGGGAGCTTTCTTT; CDR3: CASSQGAGKPWGAFF
D: NA; size: few; V: TRBV21-1; J: TRBJ1-6; DNA: TGTGCCAGCTACCAAGGACAGGGAGTGAATTCACCCCTCCACTTT; CDR3: CASYQGQGVNSPLHF
D: NA; size: few; V: TRBV28; J: TRBJ1-1; DNA: TGTGCCAGCACCGGGAGGCCGCTCAATTTGAACACTGAAGCTTTCTTT; CDR3: CASTGRPLNLNTEAFF
D: TRBD1; size: NA; V: TRBV5-1; J: TRBJ1-6; DNA: TGCGCCAGCAGCTTGGGACAGGGTTCACCCCTCCACTTT; CDR3: CASSLGQGSPLHF
D: TRBD1; size: few; V: TRBV11-1; J: TRBJ2-7; DNA: TGTGCCAGCAGCCCGACGGACAGGGGTTCCGAGCAGTACTTC; CDR3: CASSPTDRGSEQYF
D: TRBD2; size: few; V: TRBV18; J: TRBJ2-3; DNA: TGTGCCAGCTCACAGACTAGCGGGGGGGCCACGGATACGCAGTATTTT; CDR3: CASSQTSGGATDTQYF
D: NA; size: few; V: TRBV23-1; J: TRBJ1-6; DNA: TGCGCCAGGGTGACAGTATTCTATAATTCACCCCTCCACTTT; CDR3: CARVTVFYNSPLHF
D: TRBD1; size: few; V: TRBV27; J: TRBJ2-6; DNA: TGTGCCAGCCTTCCCGTAGGGGGACAGGCCATCTCTGGGGCCAACGTCCTGACTTTC; CDR3: CASLPVGGQAISGANVLTF
D: TRBD2; size: NA; V: TRBV9; J: TRBJ2-3; DNA: TGTGCCAGCAGCGTACTTAGCGGGGGGGCTGTAGATACGCAGTATTTT; CDR3: CASSVLSGGAVDTQYF
D: NA; size: NA; V: TRBV19; J: TRBJ1-2; DNA: TGTGCCAGTAGTATAGTTGCAGGGGCGGACTATGGCTACACCTTC; CDR3: CASSIVAGADYGYTF
D: NA; size: NA; V: TRBV19; J: TRBJ2-1; DNA: TGTGCCAGTAGTATCCCCCCGGCGGTATCATACAATGAGCAGTTCTTC; CDR3: CASSIPPAVSYNEQFF
D: NA; size: few; V: TRBV7-9; J: TRBJ2-1; DNA: TGTGCCAGCAGCTCATATAGCGGCTCCTACAATGAGCAGTTCTTC; CDR3: CASSSYSGSYNEQFF
D: TRBD1; size: NA; V: TRBV27; J: TRBJ2-7; DNA: TGTGCCAGCAGTTTTAAGGTTCAGGGGGCATACGAGCAGTACTTC; CDR3: CASSFKVQGAYEQYF
D: TRBD1; size: NA; V: TRBV29-1; J: TRBJ1-5; DNA: TGCAGCGTTGGACAGGGTTGGAGTCAGCCCCAGCATTTT; CDR3: CSVGQGWSQPQHF
D: TRBD2; size: few; V: TRBV4-3; J: TRBJ2-5; DNA: TGCGCCAGCAGCCAAGGACTAGCGGGGGGACAAGAGACCCAGTACTTC; CDR3: CASSQGLAGGQETQYF
D: NA; size: few; V: TRBV5-4; J: TRBJ2-3; DNA: TGTGCCAGCACCCGGGACTCACGCACAGATACGCAGTATTTT; CDR3: CASTRDSRTDTQYF
D: TRBD1; size: NA; V: TRBV5-1; J: TRBJ2-7; DNA: TGCGCCAGCAGCCTCGGACAGGGAGCCTACGAGCAGTACTTC; CDR3: CASSLGQGAYEQYF
D: TRBD2; size: few; V: TRBV28; J: TRBJ2-1; DNA: TGTGCCAGCAGTGGGGGGACTAGCGGGTCCAGCTCCTACAATGAGCAGTTCTTC; CDR3: CASSGGTSGSSSYNEQFF
D: NA; size: NA; V: TRBV30; J: TRBJ2-1; DNA: TGTGCCTGGAGACGGTATCCTGAGCAGTTCTTC; CDR3: CAWRRYPEQFF
D: TRBD2; size: NA; V: TRBV9; J: TRBJ2-1; DNA: TGTGCCAGCAGCGTAGGCGGCGGGAGGGCCTACAATGAGCAGTTCTTC; CDR3: CASSVGGGRAYNEQFF
D: TRBD2; size: few; V: TRBV7-6; J: TRBJ2-1; DNA: TGTGCCAGCAGCCCCGGTCTTTGGACTAGCGGGAGAAATGAGCAGTTCTTC; CDR3: CASSPGLWTSGRNEQFF